The table lists the clone carrying this T cell receptor beta chain with a few counts. These data come from a study of blood T cell repertoires in COVID-19. Produced via immunoSEQ multiplex PCR; TCRdb's table is partial and in-frame only. This table has 70,000 to 80,000 clones, roughly 86% appearing once. The sequencing input was peripheral blood. The TCR was taken from a human donor in a cohort sampled during active COVID-19.

Here the CDR3 reads CASSLDSLENSPLHF. DNA of the CDR3: TGTGCCAGCAGCTTAGATAGCCTGGAGAATTCACCCCTCCACTTT. V and J are TRBV11-2 and TRBJ1-6; D uncertain. V dropped 0 bases and J dropped 7 bases, with 10 bases sitting between them. Germline CDR1 is SGHAT and CDR2 is FQNNGV. The length of the CDR3 is 15 residues. Combining the CDR3 with reference TRBV11-2 and TRBJ1-6 gives the whole variable domain EAGVAQSPRYKIIEKRQSVAFWCNPISGHATLYWYQQILGQGPKLLIQFQNNGVVDDSQLPKDRFSAERLKGVDSTLKIQPAKLEDSAVYLCASSLDSLENSPLHFGNGTRLTVT.